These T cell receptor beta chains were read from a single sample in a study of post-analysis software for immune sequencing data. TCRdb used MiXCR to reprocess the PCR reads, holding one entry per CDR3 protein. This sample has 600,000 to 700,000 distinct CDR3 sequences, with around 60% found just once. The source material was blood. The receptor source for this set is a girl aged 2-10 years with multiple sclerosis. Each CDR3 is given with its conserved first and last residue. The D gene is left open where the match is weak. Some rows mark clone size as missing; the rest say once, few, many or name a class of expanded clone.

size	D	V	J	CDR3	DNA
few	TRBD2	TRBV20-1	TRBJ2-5	CSAKKMRDYRETQYF	TGCAGTGCTAAGAAGATGAGGGACTACAGGGAGACCCAGTACTTC
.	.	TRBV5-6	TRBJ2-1	CASRKIEEQFF	TGTGCCAGCAGAAAAATAGAGGAGCAGTTCTTC
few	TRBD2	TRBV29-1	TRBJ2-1	CSVWTSGDGYNEQFF	TGCAGCGTTTGGACTAGCGGGGATGGATACAATGAGCAGTTCTTC
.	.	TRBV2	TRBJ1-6	CASSDQGSSSPLHF	TGTGCCAGCAGTGATCAGGGGTCGTCGTCACCCCTCCACTTT
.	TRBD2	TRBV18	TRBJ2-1	CASSRGSGAYNEQFF	TGTGCCAGCTCACGGGGTAGCGGGGCATACAATGAGCAGTTCTTC
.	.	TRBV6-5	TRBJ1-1	CASSASGEEAFF	TGTGCCAGCAGTGCATCAGGGGAGGAAGCTTTCTTT
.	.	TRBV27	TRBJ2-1	CASSLTGETFNEQFF	TGTGCCAGCAGTTTAACGGGCGAGACTTTCAATGAGCAGTTCTTC
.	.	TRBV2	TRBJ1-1	CATRDIGNTEAFF	TGTGCCACCCGGGACATCGGAAACACTGAAGCTTTCTTT
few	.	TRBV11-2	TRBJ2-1	CASSLEVTYNEQFF	TGTGCCAGCAGCTTAGAGGTCACCTACAATGAGCAGTTCTTC
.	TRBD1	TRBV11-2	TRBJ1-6	CASSLDSIGQGNSPLHF	TGTGCCAGCAGCTTAGATAGCATAGGACAGGGGAATTCACCCCTCCACTTT